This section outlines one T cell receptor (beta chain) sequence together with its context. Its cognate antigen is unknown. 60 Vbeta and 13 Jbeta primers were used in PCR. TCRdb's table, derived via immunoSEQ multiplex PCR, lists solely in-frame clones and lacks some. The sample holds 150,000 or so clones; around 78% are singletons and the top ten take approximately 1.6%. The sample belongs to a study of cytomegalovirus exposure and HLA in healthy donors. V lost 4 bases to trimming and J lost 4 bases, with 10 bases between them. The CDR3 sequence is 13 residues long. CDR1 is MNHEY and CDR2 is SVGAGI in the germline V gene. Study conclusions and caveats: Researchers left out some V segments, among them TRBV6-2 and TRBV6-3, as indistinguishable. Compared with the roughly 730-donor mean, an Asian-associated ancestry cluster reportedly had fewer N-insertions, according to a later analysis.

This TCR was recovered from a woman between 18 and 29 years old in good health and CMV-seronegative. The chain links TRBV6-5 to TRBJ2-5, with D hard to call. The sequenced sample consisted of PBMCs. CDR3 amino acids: CASSFQAVETQYF. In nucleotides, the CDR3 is TGTGCCAGCAGTTTTCAGGCAGTAGAGACCCAGTACTTC.